Shown below are 24 T cell receptor beta chains from a single sample sequenced in a study of blood T cell repertoires in COVID-19. The table came from immunoSEQ multiplex PCR; TCRdb's copy has only in-frame clones and leaves some out. This sample has about 190,000 clones, with over 80% found just once. The sequencing input was peripheral blood. The receptors shown here come from a middle-aged woman with acute or convalescent COVID-19.

The rearrangement joins TRBV28 to TRBJ1-4; no clear D. Looked up from germline, CDR1 is MDHEN and CDR2 is SYDVKM. V was shortened by 5 bases and J by 0 bases, with 19 bases between the two germline ends. The CDR3 spans 18 residues. The DNA for the CDR3 is TGTGCCAGCAGTCCCCCCGCAGGAGCGGCTACAACTAATGAAAAACTGTTTTTT. The encoded protein is CASSPPAGAATTNEKLFF.

The rearrangement joins TRBV7-3 to TRBJ1-5; no clear D. The CDR3 extends over 15 amino acids. Germline-derived CDR1 and CDR2 are SGHTA and FQGTGA. Trimming pared 0 bases from V and 7 bases from J, leaving 13 bases between. The CDR3 spells CASSLTPGARQPQHF. CDR3 in DNA: TGTGCCAGCAGCTTAACCCCTGGAGCGAGGCAGCCCCAGCATTTT. The entire variable domain, with the rest obtained from reference TRBV7-3 and TRBJ1-5, is as follows: GAGVSQTPSNKVTEKGKYVELRCDPISGHTALYWYRQSLGQGPEFLIYFQGTGAADDSGLPNDRFFAVRPEGSVSTLKIQRTERGDSAVYLCASSLTPGARQPQHFGDGTRLSIL.

This rearrangement joins TRBV4-1 to TRBJ2-3; D is perhaps TRBD2 (7 bases). The CDR3 contains 20 residues. In germline, CDR1 is MGHRA, CDR2 YSYEKL. Trimming left V 3 bases short and J 1 base short, with 26 bases between. The DNA for the CDR3 is TGCGCCAGCAGCCACAGAGGCCCTATCCTCGCGGGGGCGGGCACAGATACGCAGTATTTT. This sequence encodes CASSHRGPILAGAGTDTQYF.

CDR3 in amino acids: CASSVDSGSYGYTF. CDR3 sequence (DNA): TGTGCCAGCAGCGTAGATTCAGGGTCCTATGGCTACACCTTC. The genes are TRBV9 and TRBJ1-2; possibly TRBD1 for D (5 bases). Germline CDR1 and CDR2: SGDLS and YYNGEE. The CDR3 sequence is 14 residues long. The germline V and J ends were trimmed by 0 bases and 4 bases, with 10 bases remaining between them.

V gene TRBV4-1 combines with J gene TRBJ1-4; D is uncertain. Trimming left V 1 base short and J 1 base short, with 10 bases between. Germline V gene lookup returns CDR1 MGHRA and CDR2 YSYEKL. The CDR3 loop spans 16 amino acids. The CDR3 region has the DNA TGCGCCAGCAGCCAAGCTCTCGGGGTAACTAATGAAAAACTGTTTTTT. Its protein product is CASSQALGVTNEKLFF.

A few counts support this clone. The chain couples TRBV5-4 to TRBJ1-6; 7 bases fit TRBD1. The V segment lost 3 bases and the J segment 0 bases; nucleotides outside the gene matches: 15. Per germline, CDR1 SGHNT and CDR2 YYREEE (reference sequence). This CDR3 region has 20 residues. The CDR3 DNA reads TGTGCCAGCAGCTCGGGACTGACAGGGAGAAGGTCCTCCTATAATTCACCCCTCCACTTT. Encoded protein: CASSSGLTGRRSSYNSPLHF.

The chain employs TRBV27 and TRBJ2-3, with 7 nucleotides matching TRBD2. V shed 4 bases and J 2 bases; nucleotides not matched to a gene: 12. This CDR3 contains 17 residues. Germline V gene data show CDR1 as MNHEY and CDR2 as SMNVEV (reference sequence). The CDR3 nucleotides read TGTGCCAGCAGTTGGGGGTTTACGGGAGGCCCCACAGATACGCAGTATTTT. It is translated as CASSWGFTGGPTDTQYF.

This clone was observed a few times. J is TRBJ2-5 and V is TRBV7-2; 9 nucleotides line up with TRBD2. In germline, CDR1 is SGHTA, CDR2 FQGNSA. The V gene end was trimmed by 7 bases and the J gene end by 4 bases; junction bases not matched to a gene: 7. This CDR3 comprises 14 residues. This CDR3 reads CASNLGAGGETQYF. As DNA, the CDR3 is TGTGCCAGCAACCTCGGAGCGGGAGGAGAGACCCAGTACTTC.

This chain joins TRBV28 and TRBJ2-7; 8 bases are a match to TRBD2. The length of the CDR3 is 13 residues. Germline trimming cut 6 bases from V and 6 bases from J; bases unmatched to any gene: 7. Germline V CDR1 and CDR2: MDHEN, SYDVKM. The CDR3 sequence is CASRPGLGGEQYF. CDR3 sequence (DNA): TGTGCCAGCAGACCGGGACTAGGAGGCGAGCAGTACTTC.

Regarding this clone: Other DNA sequences in this specimen translate into the identical CDR3. The V and J genes are TRBV28 and TRBJ2-5; no definite D call. Germline V lookup: CDR1 MDHEN, CDR2 SYDVKM. V was shortened by 2 bases and J by 2 bases, with 6 bases between the two germline ends. The CDR3 has 13 residues. CDR3 amino acids: CASSLITQETQYF. The CDR3 DNA follows: TGTGCCAGCAGTTTAATTACTCAAGAGACCCAGTACTTC.

The V and J genes are TRBV6-2 or TRBV6-3 and TRBJ1-5; TRBD1 agrees at 7 bases. CDR1 and CDR2 from the germline V gene are MNHEY and SVGEGT. Germline trimming cut 6 bases from V and 1 base from J; bases unmatched to any gene: 6. The CDR3 totals 15 residues. The CDR3 reads CASSQTGTSNQPQHF. In DNA, the CDR3 is TGTGCCAGCAGCCAGACAGGGACGAGCAATCAGCCCCAGCATTTT.

The chain employs TRBV6-6 and TRBJ1-2; tentative D call: TRBD1 (6 bases). Germline V gene data show CDR1 as MNHNY and CDR2 as SVGAGI (reference sequence). This CDR3 region has 13 residues. Trimming removed 5 bases at V and 7 bases at J, with 14 bases between. CDR3 region: CASSGDNLRGYTF. The CDR3, as DNA: TGTGCCAGCAGTGGGGACAATCTTCGTGGCTACACCTTC.

Here the CDR3 reads CASSLASDNEQFF. The CDR3 region has the DNA TGTGCCAGCAGCTTAGCTTCGGACAATGAGCAGTTCTTC. The chain carries TRBV11-1 and TRBJ2-1; no reliable D call. CDR1 SGHAT and CDR2 FQDESV come from the germline V gene (reference sequence). CDR3 length: 13 residues. The V and J ends lost 0 bases and 5 bases respectively, with 5 bases between them.

The J gene is TRBJ2-6, the V gene TRBV28, with 8 bases aligning to TRBD1. Germline V gene lookup returns CDR1 MDHEN and CDR2 SYDVKM. The CDR3 sequence is 16 residues long. J gave up 4 bases and V 5 bases, and 7 bases lay outside the gene matches. CDR3 in amino acids: CASSLGDRTGANVLTF. The CDR3 coding sequence is TGTGCCAGCAGTCTAGGGGACAGGACCGGGGCCAACGTCCTGACTTTC.

This rearrangement joins TRBV18 to TRBJ2-7, with a tentative D call TRBD2 (6 bases). The CDR3 has 13 residues. In germline, CDR1 is KGHSH, CDR2 LQKENI. Between the trimmed V and J ends, which lost 3 bases and 5 bases, there was a span of 11 bases. The CDR3 region is CASSPLSGHEQYF. The CDR3 DNA sequence: TGTGCCAGCTCACCTCTAAGCGGGCACGAGCAGTACTTC.

The rearrangement joins TRBV28 to TRBJ2-7; TRBD1 aligns across 10 bases. Trimming took 6 bases from V and 5 from J; bases not matched to a gene: 10. The CDR3 runs to 15 residues. Germline CDR1 MDHEN, CDR2 SYDVKM. The CDR3 here is CASRFDDRGQDEQYF. Here the CDR3 DNA reads TGTGCCAGCAGGTTTGATGACAGGGGGCAGGACGAGCAGTACTTC.

CDR3 protein: CASSLDSRDTDYGYTF. The CDR3 coding sequence is TGCGCCAGCAGCTTGGATAGTCGGGACACGGACTATGGCTACACCTTC. V and J are TRBV5-1 and TRBJ1-2, with a weak D call TRBD1 (6 bases). Trimming took 0 bases from V and 3 from J, leaving 15 bases between them. Germline lookup yields CDR1 SGHRS and CDR2 YFSETQ. This CDR3 comprises 16 residues.

The chain recombines TRBV2 with TRBJ1-1; 10 bases agree with TRBD1. The CDR3 is made up of 13 amino acids. The ends lost 5 bases at V and 4 bases at J; junction bases unmatched: 1. Germline values: CDR1 SNHLY, CDR2 FYNNEI. As DNA, the CDR3 is TGTGCCAGCAGTCGGGACAGGGGCACTGAAGCTTTCTTT. Protein product: CASSRDRGTEAFF.

This clone was observed at least ten times. The chain couples TRBV5-1 to TRBJ2-5; perhaps TRBD1 as D (7 bases). Germline assignment: CDR1 SGHRS and CDR2 YFSETQ. V was trimmed by 4 bases and J by 6 bases, leaving 19 bases between them. The CDR3 has 15 amino acids. This CDR3 reads CASSLGQRRGQTQYF. CDR3 in DNA: TGCGCCAGCAGCCTGGGACAGAGGAGGGGACAGACCCAGTACTTC.

This clone was counted only a few times. The V and J genes are TRBV6-5 and TRBJ1-5; 9 bases agree with TRBD1. There are 14 residues in the CDR3. Germline-derived CDR1 and CDR2 are MNHEY and SVGAGI. The junction had 8 bases not matched to a gene; V was cut back by 8 bases and J by 6 bases. In DNA form, the CDR3 reads TGTGCCAGCTTATTGGACAGGGGAGGTCAGCCCCAGCATTTT. Translating gives CASLLDRGGQPQHF.

The chain carries TRBV19 and TRBJ2-1, with 8 bases lining up with TRBD2. Germline V CDR1 and CDR2: LNHDA, SQIVND (reference sequence). This CDR3 region has 17 residues. With V trimmed by 5 bases and J by 4 bases, 13 bases remained unmatched. The CDR3 region is CASSVPPVAGIYNEQFF. Written as DNA, the CDR3 is TGTGCCAGTAGTGTCCCCCCGGTAGCGGGGATATACAATGAGCAGTTCTTC.

V gene TRBV11-2 combines with J gene TRBJ2-2, with 7 nucleotides matching TRBD1. The ends lost 5 bases at V and 6 bases at J; junction bases unmatched: 12. Germline CDR1 and CDR2: SGHAT and FQNNGV. CDR3 length: 16 residues. CDR3 coding DNA: TGTGCCAGCAGCCCCCGACAGGGCGCCAGCTCCGGGGAGCTGTTTTTT. Its protein is CASSPRQGASSGELFF.

This chain links TRBV18 with TRBJ2-3, with 7 bases identical to TRBD1. This CDR3 region has 15 residues. Germline-derived CDR1 and CDR2 are KGHSH and LQKENI. J gave up 1 base and V 3 bases, and 4 bases lay outside the gene matches. For the CDR3, the DNA is TGTGCCAGCTCACCCCGGACAGGTCGCACAGATACGCAGTATTTT. This codes for CASSPRTGRTDTQYF.

This chain connects TRBV7-9 to TRBJ1-4; the D is unclear. The CDR3 has 15 residues. The germline CDR1 and CDR2 sequences are SEHNR and FQNEAQ (reference sequence). Trimming took off 5 bases at V and 5 bases at J, with 15 bases between the two ends. CDR3 sequence (DNA): TGTGCCAGCAGCGCGGACTTAAACTGGAATGAAAAACTGTTTTTT. It codes for CASSADLNWNEKLFF.